Below, 21 T cell receptor beta chains from the same sample are listed, as sequenced in a study of TIL therapy for anti-PD-1-resistant metastatic lung cancer. The libraries were made with immunoSEQ v3. Some clones are missing from TCRdb's copy, which holds only in-frame ones; the method was immunoSEQ multiplex PCR. The sample includes about 100,000 clones, about three fifths of them seen just once. This sample's time point: pre-treatment sample, taken before nivolumab and TIL therapy. Pleural nodules or supraclavicular lymph nodes made up most of the excised metastases sampled. Sequenced material: tumor tissue, taken at baseline. Receptors originate from a person aged 25-79 years with non-small cell lung cancer.

This clone was seen more than once but under ten times. CDR3 DNA: TGTGCCAGTAGTACAGCGGACGGGGCTTATGGCTACACCTTC. Translating gives CASSTADGAYGYTF. The rearrangement links TRBV19 to TRBJ1-2; possible D gene TRBD1, 5 bases. V gave up 4 bases and J gave up 5 bases, with 14 bases separating them. The CDR3 consists of 14 residues. In germline, CDR1 is LNHDA, CDR2 SQIVND (reference sequence).

The J gene is TRBJ2-7, the V gene TRBV4-2; 12 bases are a match to TRBD1. Germline CDR1 LGHNA, CDR2 YNFKEQ. Germline trimming cut 5 bases from V and 5 bases from J; bases unmatched to any gene: 10. The CDR3 is 16 amino acids. The CDR3: CASSSTPGQGAHEQYF. Written as DNA, the CDR3 is TGTGCCAGCAGCTCAACTCCGGGACAGGGGGCCCACGAGCAGTACTTC.

The chain joins TRBV28 to TRBJ2-7; D is possibly TRBD1 or TRBD2 (6 bases each). CDR1 and CDR2 (germline): MDHEN, SYDVKM. V gave up 3 bases and J gave up 2 bases, with 11 bases separating them. This CDR3 is built from 14 residues. CDR3 nucleotides: TGTGCCAGCAGTTTGGGGGGCAGAACCTACGAGCAGTACTTC. Translated: CASSLGGRTYEQYF.

In DNA form, the CDR3 reads TGTGCCAGCAGTTCCGGACTTTCTGTGCAGTTCTTC. It yields the protein CASSSGLSVQFF. This chain connects TRBV28 to TRBJ2-1; D may be TRBD2 (5 bases). V was trimmed by 4 bases and J by 12 bases, leaving 13 bases between them. In germline, CDR1 is MDHEN, CDR2 SYDVKM. The CDR3 loop spans 12 amino acids.

This chain connects TRBV5-6 to TRBJ1-3; D not certain. The CDR3 consists of 14 residues. V lost 3 bases and J lost 4, with 11 bases in between. The germline gives CDR1 SGHDT, CDR2 YYEEEE. Written as DNA, the CDR3 is TGTGCCAGCAGCTCCGACCTAGGAGGAAACACCATATATTTT. This gives the protein CASSSDLGGNTIYF.

This clone was observed a single time. At the DNA level, this CDR3 is encoded by other sequences in the same sample as well. The rearrangement links TRBV9 to TRBJ1-5; no definite D call. The germline V gene encodes CDR1 SGDLS and CDR2 YYNGEE. V was clipped by 0 bases and J by 9 bases, with 13 bases between them. This CDR3 has 14 amino acids. In DNA form, the CDR3 reads TGTGCCAGCAGCGTAGGAGACGGCTTAGGGCCCCAGCATTTT. Translating it yields CASSVGDGLGPQHF.

The chain recombines TRBV21-1 with TRBJ2-5. TRBV21-1 is an annotated pseudogene. This CDR3 has 11 residues. CDR3 sequence (DNA): TGTGCCAGCATAACGTCGCAGACCCAGTACTTC. Amino acid sequence: CASITSQTQYF.

The rearrangement uses TRBV7-2 and TRBJ2-5; possible D gene TRBD2, 7 bases. Trimming removed 6 bases at V and 4 bases at J, with 15 bases between. The CDR3 loop spans 14 amino acids. Germline V lookup: CDR1 SGHTA, CDR2 FQGNSA. CDR3 DNA sequence: TGTGCCAGCAGAAGGGGGGGGGCCAGAGAGACCCAGTACTTC. Its translation: CASRRGGARETQYF.

This chain joins TRBV28 and TRBJ2-7, with D unresolved. This CDR3 is built from 13 residues. Germline V gene data show CDR1 as MDHEN and CDR2 as SYDVKM. Trimming removed 6 bases from V and 3 bases from J, with 12 bases in between. The chain's CDR3 is CASRLGPGYEQYF. Here the CDR3 DNA reads TGTGCCAGCAGGCTTGGGCCGGGCTACGAGCAGTACTTC.

This clone was seen a handful of times. V is TRBV5-4 and J is TRBJ1-5, with unresolved D. This CDR3 spans 13 amino acids. Germline loops: CDR1 SGHNT, CDR2 YYREEE (reference sequence). Trimming stripped 2 bases from V and 8 bases from J, with 11 bases between. CDR3 coding DNA: TGTGCCAGCAGCTTAGAACGAGATAAGCCCCAGCATTTT. It specifies CASSLERDKPQHF.

The V call is TRBV5-1, the J call TRBJ2-5, with TRBD2 matching over 13 bases. This CDR3 contains 17 residues. CDR1 and CDR2 (germline): SGHRS, YFSETQ. After removal of 0 bases from V and 5 bases from J, the junction contained 7 bases not matched to a gene. The CDR3 region has the DNA TGCGCCAGCAGCTTGGTGGGGACTAGCGGGGTCGGGGAGACCCAGTACTTC. Amino acid sequence: CASSLVGTSGVGETQYF. Together with reference TRBV5-1 and TRBJ2-5, the CDR3 gives the full variable domain: KAGVTQTPRYLIKTRGQQVTLSCSPISGHRSVSWYQQTPGQGLQFLFEYFSETQRNKGNFPGRFSGRQFSNSRSEMNVSTLELGDSALYLCASSLVGTSGVGETQYFGPGTRLLVL.

V usage is TRBV5-1 and J usage is TRBJ1-1; weak D call: TRBD1 (6 bases). Germline V gives CDR1 SGHRS, CDR2 YFSETQ. The CDR3 runs to 16 residues. V lost 3 bases, J lost 1 base, and 16 bases lay in between. CDR3 amino acids: CASSSVGDRRNTEAFF. Here the CDR3 DNA reads TGCGCCAGCAGCTCGGTCGGAGACAGGCGGAACACTGAAGCTTTCTTT.

The V call is TRBV13, the J call TRBJ2-1; TRBD2 matches 7 bases. Germline V gene sequence: CDR1 PRHDT, CDR2 FYEKMQ (reference sequence). The CDR3 loop spans 18 amino acids. V shed 1 base and J 0 bases; nucleotides not matched to a gene: 9. The CDR3 DNA sequence: TGTGCCAGCAGCTTAGAAGGTTGGGGGGGGAGCTCCTACAATGAGCAGTTCTTC. This encodes CASSLEGWGGSSYNEQFF.

The V call is TRBV2, the J call TRBJ1-5, with 10 bases identical to TRBD1. From germline, CDR1 is SNHLY and CDR2 FYNNEI. With 5 bases clipped from V and 7 bases from J, the junction kept 8 bases outside the gene matches. The CDR3 is made up of 15 amino acids. The CDR3 nucleotides are TGTGCCAGCAGTCGACAGGGGGCTTCTAGGCAGCCCCAGCATTTT. Residues: CASSRQGASRQPQHF. Filled out from reference TRBV2 and TRBJ1-5, the complete variable domain reads EPEVTQTPSHQVTQMGQEVILRCVPISNHLYFYWYRQILGQKVEFLVSFYNNEISEKSEIFDDQFSVERPDGSNFTLKIRSTKLEDSAMYFCASSRQGASRQPQHFGDGTRLSIL.

This clone has ten or more counts. This sequence joins TRBV7-9 and TRBJ1-2; 7 bases align to TRBD1. CDR3 length equals 13 residues. The V and J ends lost 5 bases and 9 bases, in that order; junction bases with no gene match: 9. Germline CDR1 SEHNR, CDR2 FQNEAQ (reference sequence). The CDR3 DNA follows: TGTGCCAGCAGCGCCGATGACAGGGTTAGCTACACCTTC. It yields the protein CASSADDRVSYTF.

The rearrangement joins TRBV12-5 to TRBJ2-1; TRBD2 is a possible D gene (6 bases). Germline-derived CDR1 and CDR2 are LGHNT and FRNRAP. The CDR3 has 17 residues. V lost 3 bases, J lost 4 bases, and 19 bases lay in between. In DNA, the CDR3 is TGTGCTAGTGGTTTATATTCCTCGGGACTCCTTTACAATGAGCAGTTCTTC. It yields the protein CASGLYSSGLLYNEQFF.

The chain recombines TRBV27 with TRBJ1-6, with D hard to call. The CDR3 length is 16 residues. Germline-derived CDR1 and CDR2 are MNHEY and SMNVEV (reference sequence). V lost 2 bases, J lost 4 bases, and 12 bases lay in between. CDR3 nucleotide sequence: TGTGCCAGCAGTTTAACGACTCGCTCGTATAATTCACCCCTCCACTTT. Amino acid sequence: CASSLTTRSYNSPLHF.

The J gene is TRBJ2-1, the V gene TRBV11-3, with TRBD2 matching over 7 bases. Trimming took 2 bases from V and 9 from J; bases not matched to a gene: 7. Germline V lookup: CDR1 SGHNT, CDR2 YENEEA. The CDR3 is 14 residues long. CDR3 in DNA: TGTGCCAGCAGCTTACCAGGGCGGGGGATTGAGCAGTTCTTC. It translates to CASSLPGRGIEQFF.

There are a few counts of this clone. The J gene is TRBJ2-7, the V gene TRBV30; the D is unclear. Germline V lookup: CDR1 GTSNPN, CDR2 SVGIG (reference sequence). The CDR3 runs to 15 residues. V lost 2 bases and J 4 bases, leaving 18 bases between the germline ends. The CDR3 loop is CAWSRGPPPLYEQYF. The CDR3 bases are TGTGCCTGGAGTCGCGGACCGCCTCCCCTATACGAGCAGTACTTC.

The chain carries TRBV3-1 (or the pseudogene TRBV3-2) and TRBJ1-3, with 9 bases lining up with TRBD1. The CDR3 covers 15 residues. The ends lost 6 bases at V and 2 bases at J; junction bases unmatched: 5. Germline V gene data show CDR1 as LGHDT and CDR2 as YNNKEL (reference sequence). The CDR3 DNA reads as TGTGCCAGCAGTCTTGGGACAGGGACTGGAAACACCATATATTTT. It encodes CASSLGTGTGNTIYF.

This clone was seen only a few times. The CDR3 region is CASSYGWNQPQHF. CDR3 nucleotides: TGTGCCAGCAGTTACGGTTGGAATCAGCCCCAGCATTTT. V and J are TRBV2 and TRBJ1-5; D not resolved. V was pared by 5 bases and J by 4 bases, with 9 bases between. The CDR3 has 13 residues. The germline V gene has CDR1 SNHLY and CDR2 FYNNEI.